Here is one T cell receptor beta chain with its context. Its antigen specificity is not known. No much larger clonotype is one base removed from it; base qualities were not supplied. The cohort was made up of approximately 670 healthy bone marrow donors. At the time of sampling, every cohort member was nominally healthy, though immune exposures that went unrecorded were likely present. The donor tested CMV seronegative and was one of the 352 seronegative cohort members. Each donor provided a peripheral blood sample, and peripheral blood mononuclear cells were used for TCR beta sequencing. Genomic DNA extraction from the blood cell samples was performed with the Qiagen DNeasy Blood Extraction Kit. This entry comes from a study of cytomegalovirus exposure and HLA in healthy donors (dated by TCRdb to about 2017). A note on the overall study: An earlier analysis of a few hundred of the donors reported over 250 Gb of sequence data and approximately 120 million unique TCR beta sequences obtained from about 179 million T cells. Approximately 300 gigabases of sequencing data and some 85 million unique TCR sequences were included in an early release covering over 600 HLA-typed donors. Among the approximately 430 genotyped donors, approximately 77% belonged to the genetic ancestry cluster associated with self-reported Caucasian donors. The study was designed to test whether signatures of past pathogen exposure could be identified by cataloging public T cell receptors. The study profiled the T cell repertoires of hundreds of subjects by immunosequencing and related them to cytomegalovirus serostatus. Along with the roughly 710-subject first cohort, a separate validation cohort of approximately 110 different subjects was used. To predict cytomegalovirus infection status, the study brought together high-throughput TCR immunosequencing, statistical association of individual TCRs with disease status, and machine learning. A later analysis re-examined previously published TCR beta repertoires from over 500 donors and added high-resolution HLA genotyping to investigate patterns of TCR occurrence. Rather than drawing on any new phenotypic data, the later analysis identified candidate immune exposures from TCR beta sequences and the way those sequences occurred across donors. In an earlier analysis of 587 of the donors, high-throughput TCR beta sequencing was used to judge whether each TCR beta V gene segment behaved as functional or pseudogenic. Donor age, sex, ethnicity and CMV serostatus were compiled alongside the repertoire data. A later genetic analysis used genome-wide SNP genotypes for about 65% of the 666 donors, treating that subset as a discovery cohort. Every discovery cohort repertoire had been produced on one sequencing platform. HLA typing included class I and class II loci at four-digit resolution. The number of typed donors differed by locus: 629-630 for A, B, C, DRB1 and DQB1; 522 for DQA1; 606 for DPA1; and roughly 450 for DPB1. Roughly 5 DR-DQ haplotypes were handled as single units for association and clustering, since linkage in the cohort was strong. Among several hundred genotyped donors of the cohort, an average of about 240,000 unique TCR beta nucleotide sequences was sequenced per donor, of which about 19% were non-productive.

The research as a whole found: Strong co-occurrence of HLA alleles, especially DR and DQ, made assigning TCR associations to individual alleles difficult. In a later analysis, TCR association rates were found to vary across HLA loci, with the most associated TCRs seen for DRB1 alleles and the fewest for HLA-C alleles. In a later analysis, HLA-associated TCR beta chains were found to be more clonally expanded and to have lower generation probabilities than equally common non-associated chains. Compared with the roughly 670-donor mean, donors in an Asian-associated ancestry cluster had fewer N-insertions in productive TCRs, according to a later genetic analysis. In both the original and validation cohorts, the classifier was reported to diagnose cytomegalovirus status with high specificity and sensitivity. According to the authors, the approach could potentially be generalized to other disease states and immunological phenotypes. In vitro tests confirmed that a few of the cytomegalovirus-associated TCR beta chains recognize cytomegalovirus antigens. A later analysis reported that several top co-occurrence clusters appeared linked to parvovirus B19, influenza, CMV and Epstein-Barr virus. A later analysis found that most CMV-associated TCR beta chains appeared HLA-restricted, with HLA associations seemingly driven largely by CMV exposure. This cohort had only TCR beta chains sequenced, and the lack of alpha or paired-chain data limited which features could be detected. The only immune exposure information available for the cohort was CMV serostatus. Some IMGT-functional V segments, including TRBV6-2 and TRBV6-3, could not be told apart with the 87-base-pair reads, so those segments were excluded. Because HLA typing was missing for some donors at each locus, association tests included only the typed subset. A further reported finding was that TCR beta sequences accurately predicted the HLA-A and HLA-B alleles for most subjects in the first cohort. In the study, roughly 160 TCR beta chains were listed as associated with cytomegalovirus. Correlated functional status among segregating V segments might reflect linkage disequilibrium, but an unknown experimental factor could not be ruled out. The earlier analysis of almost 600 of the donors excluded seventeen rarely observed V segments, including chromosome 9 orphons, because counts were too low. Specific HLA alleles were associated with 15,000 to 20,000 TCR beta sequences at a false discovery rate of 0.05 in a later analysis. A group of highly shared sequence variants was considered likely to be a technical artifact of the sequencing pipeline. The presence/absence analyses assumed that sequencing depth was roughly uniform across donors, and that assumption may not be true. An earlier analysis of 587 of the donors showed that most TCR beta V segments appeared in productive rearrangements either about 87% or about 30% of the time, which broadly matched IMGT annotations. Most TCR sequences were observed very rarely across donors, whereas some public TCRs were present in many individuals. V-gene and J-gene trimming of TCR beta chains was associated with a missense DCLRE1C variant in a later genetic analysis, and the association was replicated in an independent cohort.

Between the V and J ends, shortened by 8 bases and 10 bases respectively, the junction contains 15 bases. Taken from cysteine to phenylalanine, the CDR3 has 13 residues. Just CDR3 DNA is preserved here, 39 bases in frame from base 1. The germline V gene yields SNHLY for CDR1 and FYNNEI for CDR2. The library came from the immunoSEQ multiplex PCR assay. A mixture of 60 forward primers for TCR Vbeta segments and 13 reverse primers for TCR Jbeta segments was used in the multiplex PCR. The CDR3 region of rearranged TCR beta genes was amplified from genomic DNA by a multiplex PCR assay. The amplified TCR beta libraries were sequenced on the Illumina HiSeq System as 87-base-pair reads. Per the original workflow: Across the 670 or so repertoires, a later analysis counted approximately 75 million unique TCR beta chains, some 11 million of which were shared by at least two donors. To remove PCR and sequencing errors, raw reads were error-corrected and collapsed into unique sequences using a nearest-neighbor algorithm that merged closely related sequences. To assign V, D and J gene segments, CDR3 sequences were aligned to IMGT reference sequences. Each retained sequence needed at least a six-nucleotide match to both a V gene segment and a J gene segment. A rearrangement was called productive if the CDR3 had no stop codons and remained in frame with V and J, and every other rearrangement was called non-productive. CDR3 was defined by IMGT convention, running from the second conserved V-encoded cysteine to the conserved J-encoded phenylalanine. The earlier analysis of 550 to 650 of the donors excluded any sequence lacking an unambiguous match to a single V gene segment. An earlier analysis of a few hundred of the donors called V segments functional above 56.7% productive rearrangements and segregating when the between-donor standard deviation exceeded 5%. A statistical classification framework was built for diagnosing cytomegalovirus status from the catalog of TCR beta chain sequences. V and J gene assignment, in a later analysis, came from comparing TCR nucleotide sequences with IMGT/GENE-DB human TR gene sequences. A later analysis assigned CDR3 sequences and most-parsimonious VDJ recombination scenarios with the TCRdist pipeline. In a later analysis, every TCR beta chain was defined by the combination of its CDR3 amino acid sequence and its V-gene family, and reads without a unique V-gene family were dropped. A later analysis removed 592 highly shared, low-generation-probability nucleotide sequences to deal with suspected cross-contamination and a sequencing artifact. In a later analysis, a clonal expansion index for each public chain was calculated from normalized within-repertoire ranks of inferred template counts. Generation probabilities in a later analysis came from a VDJ recombination model fitted to out-of-frame rearrangements, and those results were checked against IGoR. In a later analysis, TCR-TCR, TCR-HLA and TCR-CMV co-occurrence was scored with hypergeometric tests, and a repertoire-size bias correction was applied to TCR pairs. In a later analysis, false discovery rates were estimated by permuting HLA or CMV assignments 20 times. In a later analysis, co-occurring TCRs were grouped with DBSCAN, and TCRdist sequence similarity was added when clustering was performed within HLA-allele-positive subsets. Repertoires with fewer than 30,000 or more than 120,000 public chains were left out of co-occurrence clustering, as were four to six repertoires with anomalous nucleotide sharing. Not all clones reach the TCRdb copy of this immuneACCESS table, which keeps in-frame sequences only. Checked studies attribute under half of the gap to unresolved V genes and leave the rest unexplained. V and J calls and clone size are given by that table; D and trimming were obtained from the DNA. The sample table holds tens of thousands of clones, of which approximately 80% were seen once. Roughly 3.1% of the sample rests with the top ten.

The TCR sequence derives from a man aged 45 to 65 in good health and CMV-seronegative. Sequences were obtained from PBMCs. The chain is assembled from TRBV2 and TRBJ1-6; possibly the D gene is TRBD1, per 6 matching bases. The sequenced DNA is TGTGCCAGCTGCCGACAGGCCAACTCACCCCTCCACTTT. This is translated as CASCRQANSPLHF.